The entry below gives a single T cell receptor (beta chain) sequence along with its context. Its antigen is unidentified. The sample belongs to a study of CD8+CD57+ T cells in acquired aplastic anemia. In the study overall: Sorted CD4+ plus CD8+ cells gave DNA averaging roughly 2.9 ug.

Findings and caveats of the study: Patients and controls were found to share more than 25 CD8+ CDR3 sequences. Controls did not differ significantly from patients in CD8+ Simpson's diversity.

The template for TCR beta VDJ and CDR3 sequence profiling was genomic DNA. In TCRdb, the reads were re-called with MiXCR into one record per CDR3 protein. The sample consists of more than 150,000 distinct CDR3 sequences, 40% to 55% of them appearing once. This CDR3 is 15 amino acids long. The germline V gene encodes CDR1 MNHEY and CDR2 SVGAGI. The ends were cut back, 7 bases at V and 0 bases at J, with 15 bases in the middle. Whoever was chosen for sequencing had shown CD8+CD57+ cell expansion by flow cytometry. Therapy had not been given to patients before blood sampling. The chain combines TRBV6-5 with TRBJ1-1; D gene ambiguous. Sample: sorted CD4+, CD8+, or CD8+CD57+ T cells (not recorded which) from PBMCs. This TCR was sampled from a human donor with aplastic anemia. The CDR3 DNA sequence: TGTGCCAGCATAAAACGAGCAGCCATGAACACTGAAGCTTTCTTT. Protein: CASIKRAAMNTEAFF.